The 26 T cell receptor beta chains below come from one sample, sequenced in a study of blood T cell repertoires in COVID-19. Using immunoSEQ multiplex PCR, the repertoire was profiled, and TCRdb retains in-frame clones only, with some absent. The sample carries roughly 200,000 clones, roughly 88% recorded once. Sequenced: peripheral blood. The receptors stem from a man aged 55-75 years with acute or convalescent COVID-19.

The gene calls are TRBV10-3 and TRBJ2-3, with TRBD2 as a possible D gene (6 bases). CDR3 length equals 15 residues. The germline gives CDR1 ENHRY, CDR2 SYGVKD. V lost 4 bases to trimming and J lost 5 bases, with 16 bases between them. The CDR3 is CAISVGGDRRDTQYF. DNA for the CDR3: TGTGCCATCAGTGTTGGAGGGGATAGGCGAGATACGCAGTATTTT.

The rearrangement joins TRBV27 to TRBJ2-6, with TRBD2 matching over 8 bases. Germline trimming cut 7 bases from V and 1 base from J; bases unmatched to any gene: 3. The CDR3 runs to 15 residues. Per the germline V gene, CDR1 is MNHEY and CDR2 is SMNVEV (reference sequence). In DNA, the CDR3 is TGTGCCAGCACTAGCGGGTCGTCTGGGGCCAACGTCCTGACTTTC. This encodes CASTSGSSGANVLTF.

The J gene is TRBJ2-6, the V gene TRBV3-1 (or the pseudogene TRBV3-2), with D hard to call. The CDR3 spans 15 residues. Trimming pared 1 base from V and 1 base from J, leaving 5 bases between. Germline CDR1 LGHDT, CDR2 YNNKEL (reference sequence). The CDR3 DNA reads as TGTGCCAGCAGCCAAGTCACATCTGGGGCCAACGTCCTGACTTTC. Its translation is CASSQVTSGANVLTF.

The rearrangement links TRBV9 to TRBJ1-6, with a weak D call TRBD1 (5 bases). The germline gives CDR1 SGDLS, CDR2 YYNGEE. Trimming removed 0 bases from V and 10 bases from J, with 14 bases in between. CDR3 size: 15 residues. Written as DNA, the CDR3 is TGTGCCAGCAGCGTAGCGGGGGACCCTGGATCACCCCTCCACTTT. It translates to CASSVAGDPGSPLHF.

This clone was found once. V usage is TRBV23-1 and J usage is TRBJ1-4; D remains unclear. TRBV23-1 is recorded as an ORF, its role being uncertain. There are 13 residues in the CDR3. Trimming stripped 7 bases from V and 3 bases from J, with 9 bases between. In nucleotides, the CDR3 is TGCGCCAGCAAGAGTGGAGCTAATGAAAAACTGTTTTTT. Translating gives CASKSGANEKLFF.

A single count supports this clone. The V and J genes are TRBV6-5 and TRBJ2-1, with 12 nucleotides matching TRBD1. The CDR3 length is 15 residues. The V gene's germline CDR1 is MNHEY and CDR2 SVGAGI. The J segment lost 9 bases and the V segment lost 0 bases, leaving 3 bases of the junction unmatched. Here the CDR3 DNA reads TGTGCCAGCAGTTACTCCGGGACAGGGGGCGGTGAGCAGTTCTTC. This translates into CASSYSGTGGGEQFF.

The V gene is TRBV28, the J gene TRBJ1-1; 8 bases are a match to TRBD1. Germline CDR1 and CDR2: MDHEN and SYDVKM. This CDR3 is built from 17 residues. Trimming at V came to 3 bases and at J to 5 bases, leaving 14 bases not matched to a gene. CDR3 residues: CASSFLPIQGARTEAFF. The DNA for the CDR3 is TGTGCCAGCAGTTTCCTCCCGATCCAGGGGGCGCGGACTGAAGCTTTCTTT.

This rearrangement joins TRBV27 to TRBJ1-2, with D maybe TRBD1 (5 bases). The germline gives CDR1 MNHEY, CDR2 SMNVEV (reference sequence). This CDR3 contains 15 residues. Trimming cost V 10 bases and J 6 bases, with 24 bases left between them. As DNA, the CDR3 is TGTGCCACTCAAAAAAGCCGGGGGAATCCTCATGGCTACACCTTC. It codes for CATQKSRGNPHGYTF.

The gene calls are TRBV4-3 and TRBJ2-3; D gene uncertain. V shed 0 bases and J shed 2 bases, with 6 bases lying between them. The V gene's germline CDR1 is LGHNA and CDR2 YSLEER. This CDR3 contains 14 residues. The CDR3 nucleotides read TGCGCCAGCAGCCAAGACAGGAACACAGATACGCAGTATTTT. This translates into CASSQDRNTDTQYF.

A word on this clone: Other nucleotide sequences in the sample specify the same CDR3. The rearrangement joins TRBV4-3 to TRBJ2-3; TRBD2 is a possible D gene (6 bases). Per germline, CDR1 LGHNA and CDR2 YSLEER. Trimming removed 0 bases at V and 3 bases at J, with 7 bases between. The length of the CDR3 is 14 residues. CDR3 protein: CASSQDGGTDTQYF. The CDR3 DNA is TGCGCCAGCAGCCAAGATGGGGGGACAGATACGCAGTATTTT.

V gene TRBV7-8 combines with J gene TRBJ2-7, with 9 bases lining up with TRBD1. Losses at the gene ends were 8 bases for V and 5 bases for J; bases not matched to a gene: 7. Germline assignment: CDR1 SGHVS and CDR2 FQNEAQ. The length of the CDR3 is 13 residues. The chain's CDR3 is CASHTGGSDEQYF. The CDR3 coding sequence is TGTGCCAGCCATACAGGGGGCTCAGACGAGCAGTACTTC.

This sequence joins TRBV18 and TRBJ1-1, with 8 bases identical to TRBD1. V was clipped by 3 bases and J by 3 bases; unmatched bases: 6. Germline V gene data show CDR1 as KGHSH and CDR2 as LQKENI. The CDR3 is 15 residues long. The CDR3 reads CASSPRTGTDTEAFF. The CDR3 DNA sequence: TGTGCCAGCTCACCCCGGACAGGGACGGACACTGAAGCTTTCTTT. Combining the CDR3 with reference TRBV18 and TRBJ1-1 gives the whole variable domain NAGVMQNPRHLVRRRGQEARLRCSPMKGHSHVYWYRQLPEEGLKFMVYLQKENIIDESGMPKERFSAEFPKEGPSILRIQQVVRGDSAAYFCASSPRTGTDTEAFFGQGTRLTVV.

The rearrangement joins TRBV28 to TRBJ2-3; 11 bases line up with TRBD2. The length of the CDR3 is 13 residues. Germline trimming cut 7 bases from V and 7 bases from J; bases unmatched to any gene: 4. From germline, CDR1 is MDHEN and CDR2 SYDVKM. The CDR3 spells CASTLAGGNTQYF. CDR3 nucleotides: TGTGCCAGCACTCTAGCGGGAGGCAATACGCAGTATTTT.

The chain joins TRBV27 to TRBJ1-2; maybe TRBD1 (6 bases). The CDR3 contains 15 residues. Germline V gene lookup returns CDR1 MNHEY and CDR2 SMNVEV (reference sequence). V lost 6 bases, J lost 1 base, and 15 bases lay in between. CDR3 DNA: TGTGCCAGCAGCCAAAAATGGGGACATAACTATGGCTACACCTTC. Translating it yields CASSQKWGHNYGYTF.

The CDR3 bases are TGTGCCATCAGTGAAGGACTAGCGGGAATGAATGAGCAGTTCTTC. It is translated as CAISEGLAGMNEQFF. The J gene is TRBJ2-1, the V gene TRBV10-3; 12 nucleotides match TRBD2. CDR1 and CDR2 (germline): ENHRY, SYGVKD. The J segment lost 7 bases and the V segment lost 3 bases, leaving 4 bases of the junction unmatched. CDR3 length: 15 residues.

V gene TRBV7-3 combines with J gene TRBJ1-1, with D possibly TRBD1 on 5 matching bases. This CDR3 contains 13 residues. Per the germline V gene, CDR1 is SGHTA and CDR2 is FQGTGA. Deletions cut 2 bases from V and 5 bases from J, with 9 bases between. The CDR3 nucleotides are TGTGCCAGCAGCTTACAGGAGGGGACTGAAGCTTTCTTT. This sequence encodes CASSLQEGTEAFF. Based on the CDR3 plus reference TRBV7-3 and TRBJ1-1, the full variable domain is GAGVSQTPSNKVTEKGKYVELRCDPISGHTALYWYRQSLGQGPEFLIYFQGTGAADDSGLPNDRFFAVRPEGSVSTLKIQRTERGDSAVYLCASSLQEGTEAFFGQGTRLTVV.

The chain employs TRBV28 and TRBJ2-7; TRBD1 is a possible D gene (6 bases). Germline assignment: CDR1 MDHEN and CDR2 SYDVKM. Trimming cost V 0 bases and J 1 base, with 13 bases left between them. The CDR3 sequence is 16 residues long. CDR3 residues: CASSLWQGSRSYEQYF. CDR3 DNA: TGTGCCAGCAGTTTATGGCAGGGGTCGCGATCCTACGAGCAGTACTTC.

The V and J genes are TRBV4-1 and TRBJ1-1, with D possibly being TRBD1 (5 bases). The CDR3 is made up of 15 amino acids. The V gene's germline CDR1 is MGHRA and CDR2 YSYEKL. With 0 bases removed from V and 1 base from J, the gap between germline ends came to 9 bases. The CDR3, as DNA: TGCGCCAGCAGCCAAGATCACACAGGGAACACTGAAGCTTTCTTT. Its protein product is CASSQDHTGNTEAFF.

This chain connects TRBV7-6 to TRBJ2-3; 11 bases agree with TRBD2. Trimming removed 4 bases from V and 0 bases from J; junction bases left unmatched: 9. CDR3 length equals 18 residues. Germline-derived CDR1 and CDR2 are SGHVS and FNYEAQ. DNA of the CDR3: TGTGCCAGCAGCTCCCGCCCCTGGACTAGCGGGAGCACAGATACGCAGTATTTT. Amino acid sequence: CASSSRPWTSGSTDTQYF.

The count of this clone is one. The chain has TRBV28 and TRBJ1-5, with 10 bases matching TRBD1. V was pared by 6 bases and J by 2 bases, with 7 bases of the junction left unmatched. The CDR3 consists of 16 residues. Germline V gene data show CDR1 as MDHEN and CDR2 as SYDVKM. The CDR3 DNA sequence: TGTGCCAGCAGCGACTCCGGGACAGGGGGCAATCAGCCCCAGCATTTT. It translates to CASSDSGTGGNQPQHF.

A remark on this clone: One end of the junction is discordant with germline, which a read error may explain. The chain couples TRBV11-2 to TRBJ2-5; D is possibly TRBD1 (6 bases). Germline V gene lookup returns CDR1 SGHAT and CDR2 FQNNGV. The CDR3 is 13 residues long. This CDR3 is CASSLDGRGSQDF. The CDR3, as DNA: TGTGCCAGCAGCTTAGACGGCAGGGGTAGCCAGGACTTC.

The chain combines TRBV19 with TRBJ1-1; D is unresolved. Germline CDR1 is LNHDA and CDR2 is SQIVND (reference sequence). The CDR3 is 14 amino acids. V was clipped by 3 bases and J by 0 bases, with 8 bases between them. In nucleotides, the CDR3 is TGTGCCAGTAGTATGGCCAAAATGAACACTGAAGCTTTCTTT. Its protein is CASSMAKMNTEAFF.

The chain is built from TRBV2 and TRBJ2-5; 7 nucleotides line up with TRBD2. Germline trimming cut 6 bases from V and 5 bases from J; bases unmatched to any gene: 6. The length of the CDR3 is 13 residues. Germline CDR1 SNHLY, CDR2 FYNNEI. The CDR3 DNA reads as TGTGCCAGCAGGCGGGAGTGGGGTGAGACCCAGTACTTC. Its protein product is CASRREWGETQYF.

The chain links TRBV7-6 to TRBJ1-4; 8 bases map to TRBD1. Per the germline V gene, CDR1 is SGHVS and CDR2 is FNYEAQ. CDR3 length: 15 residues. V was pared by 1 base and J by 8 bases, with 6 bases of the junction left unmatched. The CDR3 reads CASSLVDRVGEKLFF. The CDR3 DNA sequence: TGTGCCAGCAGCTTAGTGGACAGGGTTGGGGAAAAACTGTTTTTT.

The chain carries TRBV4-1 and TRBJ2-3; 9 bases line up with TRBD2. This CDR3 is 15 amino acids long. J was trimmed by 3 bases and V by 6 bases; bases with no gene match: 7. Germline lookup yields CDR1 MGHRA and CDR2 YSYEKL. The DNA for the CDR3 is TGCGCCAGCAGTCCTATAGCGGGAGAGACAGATACGCAGTATTTT. Translated: CASSPIAGETDTQYF.

The chain is built from TRBV5-1 and TRBJ1-2; no firm D call. The CDR3 has 14 residues. Germline lookup yields CDR1 SGHRS and CDR2 YFSETQ. V was cut by 4 bases and J by 7 bases, with 17 bases left in between. CDR3 residues: CASSDAGSNFGYTF. The CDR3 DNA reads TGCGCCAGCAGCGACGCCGGGTCTAATTTTGGCTACACCTTC.